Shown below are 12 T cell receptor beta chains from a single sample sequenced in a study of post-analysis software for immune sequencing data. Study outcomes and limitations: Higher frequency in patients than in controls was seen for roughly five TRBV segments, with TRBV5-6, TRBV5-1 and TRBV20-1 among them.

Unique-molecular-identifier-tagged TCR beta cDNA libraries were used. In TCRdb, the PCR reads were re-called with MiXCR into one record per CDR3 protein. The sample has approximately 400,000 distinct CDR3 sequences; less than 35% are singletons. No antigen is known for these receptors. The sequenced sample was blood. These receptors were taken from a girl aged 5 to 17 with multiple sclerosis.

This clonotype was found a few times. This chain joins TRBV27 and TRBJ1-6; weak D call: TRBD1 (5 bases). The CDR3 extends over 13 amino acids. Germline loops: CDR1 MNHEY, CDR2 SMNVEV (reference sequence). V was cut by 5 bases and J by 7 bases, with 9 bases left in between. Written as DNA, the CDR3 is TGTGCCAGCAGTCCCGGACACAATTCACCCCTCCACTTT. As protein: CASSPGHNSPLHF.

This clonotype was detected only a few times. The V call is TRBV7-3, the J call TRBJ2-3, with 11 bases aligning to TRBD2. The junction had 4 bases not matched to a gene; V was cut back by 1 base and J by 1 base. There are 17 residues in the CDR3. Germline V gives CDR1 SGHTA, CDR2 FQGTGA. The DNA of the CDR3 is TGTGCCAGCAGCTTAAGGGAGACTAGCGGGGGCACAGATACGCAGTATTTT. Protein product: CASSLRETSGGTDTQYF.

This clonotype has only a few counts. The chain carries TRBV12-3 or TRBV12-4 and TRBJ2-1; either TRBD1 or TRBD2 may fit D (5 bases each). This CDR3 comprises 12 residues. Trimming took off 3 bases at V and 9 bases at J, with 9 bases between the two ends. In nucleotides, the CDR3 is TGTGCCAGCAGTTTTGCAGGGACTGAGCAGTTCTTC. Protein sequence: CASSFAGTEQFF.

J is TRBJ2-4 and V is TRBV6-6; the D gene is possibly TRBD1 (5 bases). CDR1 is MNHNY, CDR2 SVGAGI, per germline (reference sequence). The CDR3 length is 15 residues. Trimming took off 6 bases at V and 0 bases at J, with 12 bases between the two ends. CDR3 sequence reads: CASSLGRLAKNIQYF. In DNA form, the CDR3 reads TGTGCCAGCAGCCTGGGGCGTCTAGCCAAAAACATTCAGTACTTC.

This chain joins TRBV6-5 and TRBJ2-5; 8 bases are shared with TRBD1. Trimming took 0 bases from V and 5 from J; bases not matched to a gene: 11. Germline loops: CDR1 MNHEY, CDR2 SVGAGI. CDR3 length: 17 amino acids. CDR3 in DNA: TGTGCCAGCAGTTACTCGACCGTAGGACAGGGTCGGGAGACCCAGTACTTC. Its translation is CASSYSTVGQGRETQYF.

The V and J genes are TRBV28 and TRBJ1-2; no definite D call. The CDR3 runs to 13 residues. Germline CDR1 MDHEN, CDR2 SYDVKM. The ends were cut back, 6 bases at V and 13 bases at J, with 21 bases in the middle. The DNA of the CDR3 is TGTGCCAGCAGCTCCGGGCCCAACTATGACTGCACCTTC. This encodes CASSSGPNYDCTF.

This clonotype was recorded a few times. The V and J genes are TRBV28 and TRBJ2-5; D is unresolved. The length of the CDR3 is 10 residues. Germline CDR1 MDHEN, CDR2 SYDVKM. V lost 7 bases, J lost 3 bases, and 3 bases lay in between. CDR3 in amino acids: CASMKETQYF. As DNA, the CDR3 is TGTGCCAGCATGAAAGAGACCCAGTACTTC.

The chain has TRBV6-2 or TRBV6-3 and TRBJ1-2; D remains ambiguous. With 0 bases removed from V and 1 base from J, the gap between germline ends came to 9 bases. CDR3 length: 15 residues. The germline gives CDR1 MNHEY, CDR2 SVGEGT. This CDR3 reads CASSYSGALNYGYTF. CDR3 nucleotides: TGTGCCAGCAGTTACTCGGGAGCCCTTAACTATGGCTACACCTTC.

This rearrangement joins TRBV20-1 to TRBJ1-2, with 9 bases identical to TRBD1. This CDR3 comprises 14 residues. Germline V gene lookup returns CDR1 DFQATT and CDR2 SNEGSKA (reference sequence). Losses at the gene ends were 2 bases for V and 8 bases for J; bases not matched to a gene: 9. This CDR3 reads CSARRGQGNGGYTF. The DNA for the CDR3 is TGCAGTGCTAGAAGAGGACAGGGGAATGGGGGCTACACCTTC.

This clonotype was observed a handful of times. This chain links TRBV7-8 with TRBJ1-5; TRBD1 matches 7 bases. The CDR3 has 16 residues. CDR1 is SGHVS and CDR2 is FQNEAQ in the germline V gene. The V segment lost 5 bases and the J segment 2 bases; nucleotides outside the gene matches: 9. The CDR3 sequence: CASSPDRVRGNQPQHF. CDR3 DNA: TGTGCCAGCAGCCCCGACAGGGTCAGGGGCAATCAGCCCCAGCATTTT.

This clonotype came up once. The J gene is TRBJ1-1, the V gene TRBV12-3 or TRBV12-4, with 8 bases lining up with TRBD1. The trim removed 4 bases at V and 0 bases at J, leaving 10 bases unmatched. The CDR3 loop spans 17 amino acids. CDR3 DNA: TGTGCCAGCAGTTCCCCCGGCAGGGGGCAGGTGAACACTGAAGCTTTCTTT. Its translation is CASSSPGRGQVNTEAFF.

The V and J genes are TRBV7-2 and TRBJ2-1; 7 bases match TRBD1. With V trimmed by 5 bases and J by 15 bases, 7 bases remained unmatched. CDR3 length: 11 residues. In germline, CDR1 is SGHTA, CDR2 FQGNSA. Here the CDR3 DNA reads TGTGCCAGCAGCAGCCGGGACAGAGGGTTCTTC. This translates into CASSSRDRGFF.